The 20 T cell receptor beta chains listed next were all sequenced from one sample in a study of T-cell memory formation after mild COVID-19. TCRdb reprocessed the 5' RACE reads with MiXCR, giving one entry per CDR3 protein. In the table there are some 350,000 distinct CDR3 sequences, roughly 13% of which are singletons. Source material: PBMCs or a T cell subset sorted from them (not recorded which). These receptors all come from a man younger than 35 who had mild COVID-19 (a few samples of this study predate the infection). Cell type and time point are not known.

This chain uses TRBV28 with TRBJ1-2; TRBD1 matches at 8 bases. The CDR3 totals 12 residues. After removal of 10 bases from V and 5 bases from J, the junction contained 6 bases not matched to a gene. The V gene's germline CDR1 is MDHEN and CDR2 SYDVKM. CDR3 region: CATTDREYGYTF. DNA for the CDR3: TGTGCCACAACGGACAGGGAGTATGGCTACACCTTC.

This clonotype was observed many times. This chain connects TRBV24-1 to TRBJ2-3, with D possibly being TRBD1 (6 bases). The CDR3 sequence is 15 residues long. CDR1 is KGHDR and CDR2 is SFDVKD in the germline V gene. Trimming left V 2 bases short and J 2 bases short, with 10 bases between. DNA of the CDR3: TGTGCCACCAGTGATTACAGGGAGACCACAGATACGCAGTATTTT. Translated, it gives CATSDYRETTDTQYF.

In its sample, this clonotype was seen many times. This chain joins TRBV7-9 and TRBJ2-1; D is uncertain. Germline assignment: CDR1 SEHNR and CDR2 FQNEAQ (reference sequence). V was cut by 8 bases and J by 4 bases, with 3 bases left in between. The CDR3 covers 10 residues. The CDR3 region has the DNA TGTGCCAGCGCGTACAATGAGCAGTTCTTC. Its translation: CASAYNEQFF.

The rearrangement uses TRBV12-3 or TRBV12-4 and TRBJ1-2; D might be TRBD1 (6 bases). V shed 6 bases and J shed 4 bases, with 15 bases lying between them. The CDR3 has 14 residues. DNA of the CDR3: TGTGCCAGCAGGGGCGGCAGGGGCTCCTATGGCTACACCTTC. This translates into CASRGGRGSYGYTF.

Only a few counts were recorded for this clonotype. This chain links TRBV7-2 with TRBJ2-1; TRBD2 matches at 11 bases. Germline loops: CDR1 SGHTA, CDR2 FQGNSA. The CDR3 extends over 14 amino acids. Trimming at V came to 5 bases and at J to 13 bases, leaving 10 bases not matched to a gene. The CDR3: CASSPGLADPRQFF. The CDR3 coding sequence is TGTGCCAGCAGCCCGGGACTAGCGGATCCTCGACAGTTCTTC.

The V call is TRBV7-9, the J call TRBJ2-5; D ambiguous. CDR3 length: 16 amino acids. Deletions cut 2 bases from V and 4 bases from J, with 17 bases between. Germline-derived CDR1 and CDR2 are SEHNR and FQNEAQ (reference sequence). This CDR3 reads CASSLSWGFFGETQYF. The CDR3, as DNA: TGTGCCAGCAGCTTATCCTGGGGTTTTTTCGGAGAGACCCAGTACTTC.

The V gene is TRBV27, the J gene TRBJ1-5; 8 nucleotides match TRBD1. Per germline, CDR1 MNHEY and CDR2 SMNVEV (reference sequence). This CDR3 comprises 15 residues. V was pared by 3 bases and J by 5 bases, with 6 bases of the junction left unmatched. This chain's CDR3 is CASSFTPGGDQPQHF. In nucleotides, the CDR3 is TGTGCCAGCAGTTTTACCCCAGGGGGCGATCAGCCCCAGCATTTT.

This clonotype was detected only a few times. CDR3 residues: CASRSRDRGVPRNNEQFF. The CDR3, as DNA: TGTGCCAGCAGATCCCGGGACAGGGGCGTCCCCCGGAACAATGAGCAGTTCTTC. The chain is built from TRBV6-2 or TRBV6-3 and TRBJ2-1; 10 bases agree with TRBD1. After removal of 6 bases from V and 5 bases from J, the junction contained 16 bases not matched to a gene. The CDR3 contains 18 residues. The germline gives CDR1 MNHEY, CDR2 SVGEGT.

The chain couples TRBV12-3 or TRBV12-4 to TRBJ1-2, with D possibly matching TRBD1 (6 bases). The CDR3 contains 13 residues. The V end lost 6 bases, the J end lost 6 bases, and 14 bases lay between the germline ends. DNA for the CDR3: TGTGCCAGCAGCCCGACAGGAGTGCATGGCTACACCTTC. Encoded protein: CASSPTGVHGYTF.

The J gene is TRBJ2-1, the V gene TRBV4-1; 9 bases match TRBD1. The CDR3 extends over 16 amino acids. With V trimmed by 3 bases and J by 7 bases, 10 bases remained unmatched. In germline, CDR1 is MGHRA, CDR2 YSYEKL. The CDR3 DNA sequence: TGCGCCAGCAGCCACCAGCCTACAGGGGGCAAAAATGAGCAGTTCTTC. Translated: CASSHQPTGGKNEQFF.

This clonotype was seen at least ten times. V usage is TRBV19 and J usage is TRBJ2-7; the D gene is possibly TRBD1 (6 bases). With 8 bases removed from V and 1 base from J, the gap between germline ends came to 15 bases. The CDR3 totals 14 residues. Germline V gives CDR1 LNHDA, CDR2 SQIVND (reference sequence). The CDR3 here is CASSSGTLSYEQYF. The CDR3 coding sequence is TGTGCCAGTTCCTCCGGGACATTGTCCTACGAGCAGTACTTC. Combining the CDR3 with reference TRBV19 and TRBJ2-7 gives the whole variable domain DGGITQSPKYLFRKEGQNVTLSCEQNLNHDAMYWYRQDPGQGLRLIYYSQIVNDFQKGDIAEGYSVSREKKESFPLTVTSAQKNPTAFYLCASSSGTLSYEQYFGPGTRLTVT.

A few counts support this clonotype. This sequence joins TRBV7-2 and TRBJ2-7; D may be TRBD1 or TRBD2 (5 bases each). V was cut by 5 bases and J by 6 bases, with 14 bases left in between. This CDR3 has 13 residues. Germline V CDR1 and CDR2: SGHTA, FQGNSA. CDR3 in amino acids: CASSMGPLFEQYV. The DNA of the CDR3 is TGTGCCAGCAGCATGGGACCGCTCTTCGAGCAGTACGTC.

This clonotype was seen at least ten times. CDR3 sequence: CASSSTGGTDTQYF. The CDR3 DNA sequence: TGTGCCAGCAGCTCAACAGGGGGCACAGATACGCAGTATTTT. The chain couples TRBV5-6 to TRBJ2-3; TRBD1 matches at 7 bases. The CDR3 extends over 14 amino acids. Germline CDR1 is SGHDT and CDR2 is YYEEEE. V lost 3 bases to trimming and J lost 1 base; unmatched junction nucleotides: 2.

This clonotype was seen ten or more times. The chain carries TRBV5-1 and TRBJ2-3; D remains unclear. CDR3 size: 14 residues. Looked up from germline, CDR1 is SGHRS and CDR2 is YFSETQ. V lost 3 bases and J lost 2, with 10 bases in between. The CDR3: CASSSDPNTDTQYF. For the CDR3, the DNA is TGCGCCAGCAGCTCGGACCCGAACACAGATACGCAGTATTTT.

The V and J genes are TRBV15 and TRBJ2-5, with 8 bases identical to TRBD1. CDR1 and CDR2 from the germline V gene are LNHNV and YYDKDF (reference sequence). There are 16 residues in the CDR3. V shed 0 bases, J shed 9 bases, and the junction held 12 bases outside the gene matches. As DNA, the CDR3 is TGTGCCACCAGCAGAGATCGCGGGACAGGCGGCTTGGCCCAGTACTTC. It yields the protein CATSRDRGTGGLAQYF.

This rearrangement joins TRBV7-8 to TRBJ2-5; 15 bases match TRBD2. CDR1 is SGHVS, CDR2 FQNEAQ, per germline. The CDR3 has 16 residues. Unmatched junction bases numbered 7, after V lost 3 bases and J lost 8 bases. CDR3 in amino acids: CASSFRRTSGGETQYF. The CDR3 DNA sequence: TGTGCCAGCAGCTTCCGCAGGACTAGCGGGGGGGAAACCCAGTACTTC. The whole variable domain, filled in from reference TRBV7-8 and TRBJ2-5, reads GAGVSQSPRYKVAKRGQDVALRCDPISGHVSLFWYQQALGQGPEFLTYFQNEAQLDKSGLPSDRFFAERPEGSVSTLKIQRTQQEDSAVYLCASSFRRTSGGETQYFGPGTRLLVL.

This clonotype was picked up many times. V gene TRBV6-5 combines with J gene TRBJ2-3, with 7 bases that match TRBD1. V lost 6 bases, J lost 0 bases, and 3 bases stayed unmatched. CDR1 and CDR2 from the germline V gene are MNHEY and SVGAGI. The CDR3 runs 14 residues. The chain's CDR3 is CASRQGWSTDTQYF. The CDR3 nucleotides read TGTGCCAGCAGACAGGGGTGGAGCACAGATACGCAGTATTTT.

The table lists this clonotype with a few counts. V and J are TRBV6-6 and TRBJ2-3; 7 nucleotides align to TRBD2. The CDR3 spans 16 residues. The germline V gene encodes CDR1 MNHNY and CDR2 SVGAGI (reference sequence). The V gene end was trimmed by 0 bases and the J gene end by 2 bases; junction bases not matched to a gene: 5. CDR3 amino acids: CASSYSTSLFTDTQYF. The CDR3 DNA is TGTGCCAGCAGTTACTCGACTAGCTTATTCACAGATACGCAGTATTTT.

This clonotype appeared a few times. The chain employs TRBV5-5 and TRBJ2-7; D is unresolved. Germline lookup yields CDR1 SGHKS and CDR2 YYEKEE (reference sequence). The CDR3 runs 14 residues. Trimming pared 3 bases from V and 2 bases from J, leaving 12 bases between. CDR3 in DNA: TGTGCCAGCAGCTCTAAAAATCCCCCCTACGAGCAGTACTTC. Translation: CASSSKNPPYEQYF.

This clonotype was observed a handful of times. The chain couples TRBV11-3 to TRBJ2-2; 7 nucleotides line up with TRBD2. Germline values: CDR1 SGHNT, CDR2 YENEEA. J lost 1 base, V lost 4 bases, and 6 bases had no gene match. The CDR3 contains 16 residues. CDR3 nucleotides: TGTGCCAGCAGCTATAGGCCTAGCGGGAACACCGGGGAGCTGTTTTTT. It codes for CASSYRPSGNTGELFF. Supplemented by reference TRBV11-3 and TRBJ2-2, the full variable domain reads EAGVVQSPRYKIIEKKQPVAFWCNPISGHNTLYWYLQNLGQGPELLIRYENEEAVDDSQLPKDRFSAERLKGVDSTLKIQPAELGDSAVYLCASSYRPSGNTGELFFGEGSRLTVL.